This T cell receptor beta chain appears in the sequencing data of a study of blood T cell repertoires in COVID-19. How the authors handled the data: By means of reference gene primer amplification, nucleated cell counts were estimated. Clones were sequenced by immunoSEQ multiplex PCR, and TCRdb holds only the in-frame ones, with some missing. V and J calls and clone size are given by that table; D and trimming were obtained from the DNA. The table has 120,000 or so clones, about 79% seen once. This CDR3 is built from 13 residues. V lost 4 bases to trimming and J lost 6 bases; unmatched junction nucleotides: 8. Germline V gives CDR1 SQVTM, CDR2 ANQGSEA.

The rearrangement uses TRBV29-1 and TRBJ1-2; TRBD1 aligns across 7 bases. The sequenced sample consisted of peripheral blood. The receptor comes from a man aged 40-49 years with active or convalescent COVID-19. The CDR3 DNA is TGCAGCGTTGGGGCCGGACAGGACCATGGCTACACCTTC. This codes for CSVGAGQDHGYTF.